The sequence of this T cell receptor beta chain was determined in a study of blood T cells in healthy people across ages. Study outcomes and limitations: Unsorted PBMCs ruled out conclusive naive versus antigen-experienced comparison. Relative to aged donors, long-lived donors carried more naive CD4+ cells and displayed higher diversity. Estimates based on one million T cells were treated as lower bounds.

The CDR3 consists of 17 residues. The germline CDR1 and CDR2 sequences are MNHEY and SVGEGT. V dropped 5 bases and J dropped 0; count of bases not matched to a gene: 12. With a J-beta primer mix and a sample-barcoded 5' primer, a second PCR ran about 7 to 11 cycles. TCRdb redid the calling of the 5' RACE reads with MiXCR, one entry per CDR3 protein. The sample contains over 700,000 distinct CDR3 sequences, about 53% of which appear only once. As to this clonotype: As yet, its antigen is unknown.

V gene TRBV6-2 or TRBV6-3 combines with J gene TRBJ1-1; 7 positions match TRBD1. This clonotype was obtained from a man older than 75 in good health. The specimen sequenced was blood. The CDR3 loop is CASSTAGQLLMNTEAFF. CDR3 DNA: TGTGCCAGCAGTACCGCGGGACAGCTACTCATGAACACTGAAGCTTTCTTT.